This TCR beta chain was captured by sequencing in a study of glioma-infiltrating T cells after dendritic cell vaccination (dated by TCRdb to about 2016). With respect to the entire study: Of the approximately 15 glioblastoma patients in the cohort, all drawn from Phase I and II dendritic cell vaccination trials, 9 were newly diagnosed and 6 had recurrent disease. The vaccine was prepared from monocyte-derived dendritic cells that were cultured for seven days with IL-4 and GM-CSF and then pulsed overnight with autologous tumor lysate. TCR sequencing metrics, including TIL content and tumor-blood repertoire overlap, were correlated with survival after dendritic cell vaccination. Between about 2002 and 2012, the patients were given dendritic cell vaccination pulsed with autologous tumor lysate. Patients received three intradermal dendritic cell vaccine injections at biweekly intervals in the arm below the axilla. In glioblastoma patients vaccinated with dendritic cells, deep sequencing of TCR beta CDR3 regions served to measure the amount of tumor-infiltrating lymphocytes and to compare repertoires between tumor and blood.

Using the immunoSEQ assay, TCRB CDR3 regions were amplified from roughly 2.2 micrograms of genomic DNA, or from all available DNA when less than that was on hand. The multiplex PCR employed 60 forward primers targeting TCR V beta segments and 13 reverse primers targeting J beta segments. Synthetic control templates were spiked into each sample at limiting dilution to estimate reads per starting template. The Illumina HiSeq System generated 87 bp sequencing reads. Per the authors' processing: PCR and sequencing errors were removed by merging closely related sequences with a nearest neighbor algorithm. TCR overlap was measured as the percentage of unique tumor TCR beta sequences that were also present in the peripheral blood of the same patient. TCRdb mirrors the immuneACCESS table, restricted to in-frame sequences. Some clones are absent from its copies; in checked studies, under half trace to an unresolved V gene, and the reason for the others is unknown. V, J and clone size derive from that table, while D and trimming were established from the DNA sequence. Counted in this sample were about 58,000 clones; roughly 80% of them appeared once. The ten most abundant clones make up roughly 14% of the sample.

The germline V gene provides CDR1 MNHNS and CDR2 SASEGT. V drops 3 bases and J drops 0 bases, leaving 18 bases in between. CDR3 length: 19 amino acids, cysteine to phenylalanine. The sequence is cut down to CDR3 DNA, 57 bases in frame from base 1. In the paper's terms, the time point label means: after dendritic cell vaccination, including at tumor progression/relapse. Patients were selected on the basis of adequate residual fresh-frozen tumor tissue and more than two years of available survival data. Although molecular status otherwise differed among the glioblastoma patients, no patient had an isocitrate dehydrogenase mutation. PBMC collection took place before vaccination, two weeks after the third vaccination, and at tumor progression if progression occurred. Genomic DNA was extracted with the Qiagen DNeasy Blood extraction Kit. About this clone: Its antigen remains unidentified. Within one base of it there is no much larger clone, and no base qualities were kept.

The paper as a whole reports these results and caveats: After dendritic cell vaccination, a higher estimated pretreatment TIL content predicted longer time to progression and longer overall survival. The TCR overlap response model with three groups was called speculative and said to need prospective validation. No direct relationship between TCR clonality and survival was found, suggesting that a diverse polyclonal response may matter. The cohort was small and heterogeneous, few patients had complete blood and tumor sets, and even fewer had initial-recurrent tumor pairs.

The sequence was obtained from a human donor with glioblastoma. The V and J segments used are TRBV6-1 and TRBJ2-6, with no reliable assignment of the D segment. The source material was blood, sampled after dendritic cell vaccination. The CDR3 protein: CASSELTAYSLSGANVLTF. The DNA sequence is as follows: TGTGCCAGCAGTGAGCTCACAGCTTATTCCCTCTCTGGGGCCAACGTCCTGACTTTC.